The clone carrying this TCR beta chain was picked up many times. Its antigen is currently unknown. The record originates from a study of human T cells and chemical hapten exposure. Regarding the study as a whole: PT1 expanded TCR counts and patch test score were linked, and their correlation was positive.

The V gene lost 3 bases and the J gene lost 0 bases, with 10 bases spanning the gap. CDR1 is MDHEN and CDR2 is SYDVKM in the germline V gene. The CDR3 totals 15 residues. One entry per CDR3 protein results from TCRdb running MiXCR on the RACE reads. The sample shows over 300,000 distinct CDR3 sequences, approximately 5% of them seen only once. The time point is: pre-sensitization, week 0. Regarding treatment: therapeutic diphenylcyclopropenone sensitization with weekly scalp DPC. The sequenced sample was whole blood, obtained in connection with sensitization to the hapten diphenylcyclopropenone (DPC). This TCR derives from a woman between 45 and 65 years old with alopecia areata. Some clones in this sample may be carry-over from other donors' samples. This sequence joins TRBV28 and TRBJ2-3; D is perhaps TRBD1 (5 bases). The chain's CDR3 is CASSFIDSSTDTQYF. CDR3 DNA: TGTGCCAGCAGTTTCATCGACAGTAGCACAGATACGCAGTATTTT.